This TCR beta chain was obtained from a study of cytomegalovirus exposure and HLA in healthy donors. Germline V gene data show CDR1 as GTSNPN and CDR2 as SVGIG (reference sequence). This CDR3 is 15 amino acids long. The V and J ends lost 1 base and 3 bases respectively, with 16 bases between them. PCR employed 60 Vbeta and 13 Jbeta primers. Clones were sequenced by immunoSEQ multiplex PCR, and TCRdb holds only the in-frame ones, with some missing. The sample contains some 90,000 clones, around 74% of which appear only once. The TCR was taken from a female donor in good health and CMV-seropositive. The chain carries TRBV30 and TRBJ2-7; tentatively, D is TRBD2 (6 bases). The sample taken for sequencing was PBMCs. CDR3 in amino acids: CAWSEAGWTRYEQYF. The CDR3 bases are TGTGCCTGGAGTGAGGCGGGGTGGACGCGCTACGAGCAGTACTTC.